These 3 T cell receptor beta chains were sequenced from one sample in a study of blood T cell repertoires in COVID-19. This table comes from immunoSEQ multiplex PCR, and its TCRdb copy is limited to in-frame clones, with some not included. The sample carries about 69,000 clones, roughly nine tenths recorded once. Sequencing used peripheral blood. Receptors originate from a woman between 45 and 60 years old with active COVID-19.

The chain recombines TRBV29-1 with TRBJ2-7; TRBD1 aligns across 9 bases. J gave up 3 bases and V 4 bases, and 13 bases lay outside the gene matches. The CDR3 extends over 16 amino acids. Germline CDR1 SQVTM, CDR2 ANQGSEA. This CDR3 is CSVAIFNRGQLYEQYF. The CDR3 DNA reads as TGCAGCGTTGCCATTTTCAACAGGGGGCAACTCTACGAGCAGTACTTC.

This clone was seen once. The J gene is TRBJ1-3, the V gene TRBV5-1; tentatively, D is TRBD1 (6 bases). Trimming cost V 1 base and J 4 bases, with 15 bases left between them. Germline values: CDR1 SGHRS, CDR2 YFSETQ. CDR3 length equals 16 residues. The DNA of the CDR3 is TGCGCCAGCAGCTTGTCGGGGACACGATCCGGAAACACCATATATTTT. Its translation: CASSLSGTRSGNTIYF.

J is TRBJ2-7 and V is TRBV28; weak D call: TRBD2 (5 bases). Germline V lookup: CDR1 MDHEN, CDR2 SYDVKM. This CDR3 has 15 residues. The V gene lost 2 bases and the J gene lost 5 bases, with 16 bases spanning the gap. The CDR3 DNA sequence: TGTGCCAGCAGTTTAGACCCGGGATTTACCAACGAGCAGTACTTC. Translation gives CASSLDPGFTNEQYF. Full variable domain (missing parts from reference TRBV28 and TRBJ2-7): DVKVTQSSRYLVKRTGEKVFLECVQDMDHENMFWYRQDPGLGLRLIYFSYDVKMKEKGDIPEGYSVSREKKERFSLILESASTNQTSMYLCASSLDPGFTNEQYFGPGTRLTVT.